The rows below give T cell receptor beta chains drawn from one sample of a study of PD-1 blockade in classical Hodgkin lymphoma. Libraries were prepared by immunoSEQ multiplex PCR; TCRdb keeps only in-frame clonotypes and omits some of them. This sample has around 25,000 clones, with around 84% found just once. The input for sequencing was CD4+ T cells from blood, taken at baseline. The receptors originated from a human donor with classical Hodgkin lymphoma. CDR3s include the opening cysteine and the closing phenylalanine or tryptophan. The order of the fields is CDR3 DNA, CDR3 protein, V gene, clone size, D gene, J gene. A D gene is named only where the DNA matches it firmly. Clone size is given for some rows only: seen once, a few or many times, or a class if the clone is expanded.

TGCGCCAGCTTCAGGGGGGCGGTAGGCTATGGCTACACCTTC CASFRGAVGYGYTF TRBV10-2 . TRBD1 TRBJ1-2
TGTGCCACCAGCCGCCTGCCGGGGGGAAGCTCCTACGAGCAGTACTTC CATSRLPGGSSYEQYF TRBV15 . TRBD2 TRBJ2-7
TGTGCCAGCAGCTGGACAGGGGGGGCCGGGGAGCTGTTTTTT CASSWTGGAGELFF TRBV7-2 . TRBD1 TRBJ2-2
TGTGCCAGCAGCGCCGAATCAGGAGCGGGGGGATGGACCGGGGAGCTGTTTTTT CASSAESGAGGWTGELFF TRBV9 . TRBD2 TRBJ2-2
TGTGCCAGCTCACCACGTCAACTGGCCGGGGAGCTGTTTTTT CASSPRQLAGELFF TRBV18 . . TRBJ2-2
TGTGCCAGCACCGCTATAGGGGGACTCACTGAAGCTTTCTTT CASTAIGGLTEAFF TRBV7-2 . . TRBJ1-1
TGTGCCAGCAGCTTAGCACACGGGAACACTGAAGCTTTCTTT CASSLAHGNTEAFF TRBV7-9 . . TRBJ1-1
TGTGCCAGCAGCCCAGACAGTTCCTATGGCTACACCTTC CASSPDSSYGYTF TRBV7-2 . . TRBJ1-2
TGTGCCAGCAGCCGGACTAGCCCCCATGAGCAGTTCTTC CASSRTSPHEQFF TRBV7-6 . TRBD2 TRBJ2-1
TGTGCCAGCTCACCGAGTAGCACATACAATGAGCAGTTCTTC CASSPSSTYNEQFF TRBV18 once . TRBJ2-1
TGTGCCATCAGAGCTAGCGGGGCCCAAGAGACCCAGTACTTC CAIRASGAQETQYF TRBV10-3 . TRBD2 TRBJ2-5
TGTGCCAGCAGTTACTCTGCAGTTAGCACAGATACGCAGTATTTT CASSYSAVSTDTQYF TRBV6-5 . . TRBJ2-3
TGTGCCAGCAGCTTAGTGGCGGGCTCTGGAAACACCATATATTTT CASSLVAGSGNTIYF TRBV7-2 . . TRBJ1-3
TGTGCCAGTGGGACAGAGGAAGAGACCCAGTACTTC CASGTEEETQYF TRBV19 few TRBD1 TRBJ2-5
TGTGCCAGCAGTTACTCACCGGGACAGTCATACGAGCAGTACTTC CASSYSPGQSYEQYF TRBV6-5 once TRBD1 TRBJ2-7
TGTGCCAGCAGCTTGGAGGTCGGTGTAGCCTACGAGCAGTACTTC CASSLEVGVAYEQYF TRBV7-8 . . TRBJ2-7
TGTGCCAGCAGCTTAGGTAGCCGGGACAGTTATGGCTACACCTTC CASSLGSRDSYGYTF TRBV7-9 . TRBD1 TRBJ1-2
TGTGCCAGCACTTGGAGGCAGATGAACACTGAAGCTTTCTTT CASTWRQMNTEAFF TRBV2 . . TRBJ1-1
TGTGCCAGCAGTGAACGGTCGGGCAGAATTGGCGGAAACACCATATATTTT CASSERSGRIGGNTIYF TRBV6-1 . . TRBJ1-3
TGCGCCAGCAGCTTTGAGGGGGGGGACGAGCAGTTCTTC CASSFEGGDEQFF TRBV5-1 . . TRBJ2-1
TGTGCTAGCAGCTTCGGCCAGGACAATGAGCAGTTCTTC CASSFGQDNEQFF TRBV7-7 . . TRBJ2-1
TGCGCCAGCAGCTTGGACCGGGCCCTGACTGGCTACACCTTC CASSLDRALTGYTF TRBV5-1 . . TRBJ1-2
TGTGCCAGCAGTTCAAGCGGGGGCGGAAACATTCAGTACTTC CASSSSGGGNIQYF TRBV6-6 . TRBD2 TRBJ2-4
TGTGCCAGCTCACCTCTCAGGGGGGATGAAAAACTGTTTTTT CASSPLRGDEKLFF TRBV18 . TRBD1 TRBJ1-4
TGTGCCAGCAGCTTAGTCCGGAGCACTGAAGCTTTCTTT CASSLVRSTEAFF TRBV11-2 . . TRBJ1-1
TGTGCCAGCTCAGGATTCGAAGTCGAGCAGTACTTC CASSGFEVEQYF TRBV2 . . TRBJ2-7
TGTGCCAGCAACGTGTTCGGGGGGTCCTACGAGCAGTACTTC CASNVFGGSYEQYF TRBV28 . TRBD2 TRBJ2-7
TGTGCCAGCAGCCAAACCACAGTCCAAGAGACCCAGTACTTC CASSQTTVQETQYF TRBV5-6 . . TRBJ2-5
TGTGCCTGGAGTGCCCCCGCGGCGGAAAAACTGTTTTTT CAWSAPAAEKLFF TRBV30 few . TRBJ1-4
TGTGCCAGTAGTATAGTGAGGGGCGCTATGGATCAGCCCCAGCATTTT CASSIVRGAMDQPQHF TRBV19 . . TRBJ1-5
TGCGCCAGCAGCCAAGATGCCAGGGACACCGGGGAGCTGTTTTTT CASSQDARDTGELFF TRBV4-1 . . TRBJ2-2
TGTGCCAGCAGCGTGTCCGGGACAGGGGGCCGGGAGACCCAGTACTTC CASSVSGTGGRETQYF TRBV9 . TRBD1 TRBJ2-5
TGCGCCAGCACCTCGGGGTGGCGCGGAGAAAAACTGTTTTTT CASTSGWRGEKLFF TRBV23-1 . . TRBJ1-4